A selection of T cell receptor beta chains follows, all from one sample in a study of identical twins. MiXCR, run by TCRdb on the 5' RACE reads, gives a single entry per CDR3 protein. The data hold 1.5 million to 2 million distinct CDR3 sequences, with 32% observed a single time. Sequences were obtained from cord blood. The receptors come from a newborn girl in good health. Both conserved end residues are part of each CDR3. D genes are given only for firm matches. Size values are once, few and many counts, or a class for expanded clones, and some rows have none.

V gene: TRBV6-2/TRBV6-3; J gene: TRBJ1-6; D gene: -; clone size: -; CDR3 DNA: TGTGCCAGCAGCCCACCTGAGCTCCTGACGGATTCACCCCCCCACTTT; CDR3 protein: CASSPPELLTDSPPHF
V gene: TRBV28; J gene: TRBJ2-1; D gene: TRBD2; clone size: many; CDR3 DNA: TGTGCCAGCAGAAGGGGCGGGAGGGCCAATGAGCAGTTCTTC; CDR3 protein: CASRRGGRANEQFF
V gene: TRBV29-1; J gene: TRBJ1-1; D gene: -; clone size: -; CDR3 DNA: TGCAGCGGTAACAGGAACACTGAAGCTTTCTTT; CDR3 protein: CSGNRNTEAFF
V gene: TRBV20-1; J gene: TRBJ2-1; D gene: TRBD2; clone size: -; CDR3 DNA: TGCAGTGCTAGAGATTACAGCGCGGGAGGGCCTTTTGAGCAGTTCTTC; CDR3 protein: CSARDYSAGGPFEQFF
V gene: TRBV29-1; J gene: TRBJ2-5; D gene: TRBD2; clone size: few; CDR3 DNA: TGCAGCGTTGAACCCCCGGGAGGGCCATGGTATGAGACCCAGTACTTC; CDR3 protein: CSVEPPGGPWYETQYF
V gene: TRBV12-3/TRBV12-4; J gene: TRBJ1-2; D gene: -; clone size: few; CDR3 DNA: TGTGCCAGCCTCAACAGGGTCTATGGCTACACCTTC; CDR3 protein: CASLNRVYGYTF
V gene: TRBV19; J gene: TRBJ2-3; D gene: -; clone size: -; CDR3 DNA: TGTGCCAGCATGAGGGCCAGTAACGCAGATACGCAGTATTTT; CDR3 protein: CASMRASNADTQYF
V gene: TRBV29-1; J gene: TRBJ2-1; D gene: -; clone size: -; CDR3 DNA: TGCAGCGTTGAACACTACAATGAGCAGTTCTTC; CDR3 protein: CSVEHYNEQFF
V gene: TRBV24-1; J gene: TRBJ2-3; D gene: -; clone size: -; CDR3 DNA: TGTGCCACCAGTGACGCGGAGGCGAGCACAGATACGCAGTATTTT; CDR3 protein: CATSDAEASTDTQYF
V gene: TRBV24-1; J gene: TRBJ2-1; D gene: -; clone size: few; CDR3 DNA: TGTGCCACCAGTGATCGTAGTGCCTACAATGAGCAGTTCTTC; CDR3 protein: CATSDRSAYNEQFF
V gene: TRBV28; J gene: TRBJ2-6; D gene: TRBD2; clone size: few; CDR3 DNA: TGTGCCAGCAGTCCACCGACTAGCGGGAGTTCTGGGGCCAACGTCCTGACTTTC; CDR3 protein: CASSPPTSGSSGANVLTF
V gene: TRBV12-3/TRBV12-4; J gene: TRBJ2-7; D gene: TRBD2; clone size: many; CDR3 DNA: TGTGCCAGCAGTCGACTAGCGGGAGGCTCCTACGAGCAGTACTTC; CDR3 protein: CASSRLAGGSYEQYF
V gene: TRBV6-1; J gene: TRBJ2-7; D gene: TRBD1; clone size: few; CDR3 DNA: TGTGCCAGCAGTGACTTATGGGACAGGGGCCACGAGCAGTACTTC; CDR3 protein: CASSDLWDRGHEQYF
V gene: TRBV14; J gene: TRBJ2-1; D gene: -; clone size: few; CDR3 DNA: TGTGCCAGCAGCCAAGAAGTTCCGGCGAGTGAGCAGTTCTTC; CDR3 protein: CASSQEVPASEQFF
V gene: TRBV5-5; J gene: TRBJ1-2; D gene: -; clone size: -; CDR3 DNA: TGTGCCAGCAGCTTGTACCCCAGGGAAGACTATGGCTACACCTTC; CDR3 protein: CASSLYPREDYGYTF
V gene: TRBV12-3/TRBV12-4; J gene: TRBJ2-7; D gene: -; clone size: many; CDR3 DNA: TGTGCCAGCAGTTTAGGGCCCCCTACTAGCCTCTCCTACGAGCAGTACTTC; CDR3 protein: CASSLGPPTSLSYEQYF
V gene: TRBV12-3/TRBV12-4; J gene: TRBJ2-3; D gene: TRBD2; clone size: few; CDR3 DNA: TGTGCCAGCAGCCCCGGACTAGCGGGGGGGCTTGGAGATACGCAGTATTTT; CDR3 protein: CASSPGLAGGLGDTQYF
V gene: TRBV28; J gene: TRBJ2-7; D gene: TRBD2; clone size: -; CDR3 DNA: TGTGCCAGCACCCCTAGCGGGAGTGAGTACGAGCAGTACTTC; CDR3 protein: CASTPSGSEYEQYF
V gene: TRBV27; J gene: TRBJ2-7; D gene: -; clone size: few; CDR3 DNA: TGTGCCAGTGCTTTGGGAAAAGGCTCCTACGAGCAGTACTTC; CDR3 protein: CASALGKGSYEQYF
V gene: TRBV12-5; J gene: TRBJ2-3; D gene: -; clone size: few; CDR3 DNA: TGTGCTAGTGCCCTTTCAGGGGGCACAGATACGCAGTATTTT; CDR3 protein: CASALSGGTDTQYF
V gene: TRBV20-1; J gene: TRBJ2-1; D gene: TRBD2; clone size: -; CDR3 DNA: TGCAGTGCTAGAGATCTATTGGCGGGGGGGCCTTACAATGAGCAGTTCTTC; CDR3 protein: CSARDLLAGGPYNEQFF
V gene: TRBV20-1; J gene: TRBJ2-1; D gene: TRBD2; clone size: few; CDR3 DNA: TGCAGTGCAACACCTGGACCGGGGGGGGGCTCCTACAATGAGCAGTTCTTC; CDR3 protein: CSATPGPGGGSYNEQFF
V gene: TRBV20-1; J gene: TRBJ2-3; D gene: -; clone size: -; CDR3 DNA: TGCAGTGCTCGTAGAGGCGGTGCGGATACGCAGTATTTT; CDR3 protein: CSARRGGADTQYF
V gene: TRBV4-1; J gene: TRBJ2-7; D gene: -; clone size: -; CDR3 DNA: TGCGCCAGCAGCCAAGTTGGGGCGGTCTACGAGCAGTACTTC; CDR3 protein: CASSQVGAVYEQYF
V gene: TRBV28; J gene: TRBJ2-1; D gene: -; clone size: few; CDR3 DNA: TGTGCCAGCCGGAGTAGCGGCTCCTACAATGAGCAGTTCTTC; CDR3 protein: CASRSSGSYNEQFF
V gene: TRBV2; J gene: TRBJ2-5; D gene: TRBD2; clone size: -; CDR3 DNA: TGTGCCAGCAGTCCCCCTAGCGGGTTGGAAGAGACCCAGTACTTC; CDR3 protein: CASSPPSGLEETQYF
V gene: TRBV11-2; J gene: TRBJ1-2; D gene: -; clone size: few; CDR3 DNA: TGTGCCAGCAGCTTAAGGGAGACAGCCTCCCGTAACTATGGCTACACCTTC; CDR3 protein: CASSLRETASRNYGYTF
V gene: TRBV6-5; J gene: TRBJ2-7; D gene: TRBD1; clone size: -; CDR3 DNA: TGTGCCAGCCAGGGGGCCCTCTCCTACGAGCAGTACTTC; CDR3 protein: CASQGALSYEQYF
V gene: TRBV6-2/TRBV6-3; J gene: TRBJ2-3; D gene: -; clone size: -; CDR3 DNA: TGTGCCAGCAGAGCTCATCGAACAGATACGCAGTATTTT; CDR3 protein: CASRAHRTDTQYF
V gene: TRBV10-3; J gene: TRBJ2-1; D gene: -; clone size: few; CDR3 DNA: TGTGCCATCAGTGAGTCTCAGAATAGATGGGTCTCCGATGAGCAGTTCTTC; CDR3 protein: CAISESQNRWVSDEQFF
V gene: TRBV4-2; J gene: TRBJ2-7; D gene: -; clone size: few; CDR3 DNA: TGTGCCAGCAGCCCTCGACGGGCAACAGCGCAGCCCTACGAGCAGTACTTC; CDR3 protein: CASSPRRATAQPYEQYF
V gene: TRBV2; J gene: TRBJ1-4; D gene: TRBD1; clone size: few; CDR3 DNA: TGTGCCAGTACAGGGGCTGATGAAAAACTGTTTTTT; CDR3 protein: CASTGADEKLFF
V gene: TRBV7-6; J gene: TRBJ2-7; D gene: -; clone size: few; CDR3 DNA: TGTGCCAGCAGCAGAGGACAGATCACCTACGAGCAGTACTTC; CDR3 protein: CASSRGQITYEQYF
V gene: TRBV12-3/TRBV12-4; J gene: TRBJ2-7; D gene: TRBD1; clone size: -; CDR3 DNA: TGTGCCAGCAGTTTGGGCCAGGACAGGTGGTTTTCCTACGAGCAGTACTTC; CDR3 protein: CASSLGQDRWFSYEQYF
V gene: TRBV7-2; J gene: TRBJ2-1; D gene: TRBD2; clone size: -; CDR3 DNA: TGTGCCAGCAGCTTAGCGGGGACTAGCGGGAACAATGAGCAGTTCTTC; CDR3 protein: CASSLAGTSGNNEQFF
V gene: TRBV20-1; J gene: TRBJ2-7; D gene: -; clone size: -; CDR3 DNA: TGCAGTGCTAGCGAATACTCGGAAGAGACCCAGGACTTC; CDR3 protein: CSASEYSEETQDF
V gene: TRBV9; J gene: TRBJ2-7; D gene: TRBD1; clone size: -; CDR3 DNA: TGTGCCAGAGGGACAGGGCAGTACTTC; CDR3 protein: CARGTGQYF
V gene: TRBV4-2; J gene: TRBJ2-3; D gene: -; clone size: -; CDR3 DNA: TGTGCCAGCAGCCAAGCAAGGGGATACGCAGATACGCAGTATTTT; CDR3 protein: CASSQARGYADTQYF
V gene: TRBV4-1; J gene: TRBJ2-7; D gene: -; clone size: few; CDR3 DNA: TGCGCCAGCAGCCAAGAGGGAGGACCACTCTCCTACGAGCAGTACTTC; CDR3 protein: CASSQEGGPLSYEQYF
V gene: TRBV6-1; J gene: TRBJ2-7; D gene: -; clone size: -; CDR3 DNA: TGTGCCAGCGGTATTAGAACTAGCCCTCCTATCCGCCCCTACAATGAGCAGTACTTC; CDR3 protein: CASGIRTSPPIRPYNEQYF
V gene: TRBV10-3; J gene: TRBJ2-6; D gene: -; clone size: -; CDR3 DNA: TGTGCCATCAGTGCTGGGGCCACGGGCTCTGGGGCCAACGTCCTGACTTTC; CDR3 protein: CAISAGATGSGANVLTF
V gene: TRBV12-3/TRBV12-4; J gene: TRBJ1-1; D gene: -; clone size: few; CDR3 DNA: TGTGCCAGCAGCCACGTGGGGGGGGACCGTGAAGCTTTCTTT; CDR3 protein: CASSHVGGDREAFF
V gene: TRBV7-2; J gene: TRBJ2-3; D gene: -; clone size: many; CDR3 DNA: TGTGCCAGCAGCTTAGATCCGACAGGCACAGATACGCAGTATTTT; CDR3 protein: CASSLDPTGTDTQYF
V gene: TRBV27; J gene: TRBJ2-2; D gene: -; clone size: -; CDR3 DNA: TGTGCCAGCAGTGGCAGGGGCGACACCGGGGAGCTGTTTTTT; CDR3 protein: CASSGRGDTGELFF
V gene: TRBV13; J gene: TRBJ2-1; D gene: -; clone size: few; CDR3 DNA: TGTGCCAGCAGCTTATTCAGCGCCCGATCCAATGAGCAGTTCTTC; CDR3 protein: CASSLFSARSNEQFF
V gene: TRBV5-1; J gene: TRBJ2-7; D gene: TRBD1; clone size: many; CDR3 DNA: TGCGCCAGCAGCTTCCTATTTCGACAGGGAACCTACGAGCAGTACTTC; CDR3 protein: CASSFLFRQGTYEQYF
V gene: TRBV18; J gene: TRBJ2-7; D gene: TRBD2; clone size: few; CDR3 DNA: TGTGCCAGCTCACCGGCTAGCGGGGTGCACGAGCAGTACTTC; CDR3 protein: CASSPASGVHEQYF
V gene: TRBV4-2; J gene: TRBJ2-3; D gene: TRBD2; clone size: few; CDR3 DNA: TGTGCCAGCAGCCAAGTGAGCGGGAGGGACGCAGATACGCAGTATTTT; CDR3 protein: CASSQVSGRDADTQYF
V gene: TRBV14; J gene: TRBJ1-2; D gene: -; clone size: -; CDR3 DNA: TGTGCCAGCAGCCAAGGAGGGCCCTACTATGGCTACACCTTC; CDR3 protein: CASSQGGPYYGYTF
V gene: TRBV10-3; J gene: TRBJ2-7; D gene: -; clone size: -; CDR3 DNA: TGTGCCATCAGTGACGGTCCGAATGCTAGGGTCCGTTACAATGAGCAGTACTTC; CDR3 protein: CAISDGPNARVRYNEQYF
V gene: TRBV7-2; J gene: TRBJ1-5; D gene: -; clone size: -; CDR3 DNA: TGTGCCAGCAGCTTCGCGGATCAGCCCCAGCATTTT; CDR3 protein: CASSFADQPQHF
V gene: TRBV25-1; J gene: TRBJ2-3; D gene: TRBD2; clone size: few; CDR3 DNA: TGTGCCAGCAGTGGGACTAGCGGGGGTGAGAGCACAGATACGCAGTATTTT; CDR3 protein: CASSGTSGGESTDTQYF
V gene: TRBV28; J gene: TRBJ1-1; D gene: -; clone size: -; CDR3 DNA: TGTGCCAGCTCACGGAGGTACCCCACTGAAGCTTTCTTT; CDR3 protein: CASSRRYPTEAFF
V gene: TRBV3-1; J gene: TRBJ1-2; D gene: TRBD1; clone size: few; CDR3 DNA: TGTGCCAGCAGCCAAGTTACCCGGACAGGGGCTAACTATGGCTACACCTTC; CDR3 protein: CASSQVTRTGANYGYTF
V gene: TRBV20-1; J gene: TRBJ2-5; D gene: TRBD2; clone size: -; CDR3 DNA: TGCAGTGCTAGAAGGGGTAGCGGGAGGCCCCAAGAGACCCGGTACTTC; CDR3 protein: CSARRGSGRPQETRYF
V gene: TRBV6-6; J gene: TRBJ2-2; D gene: -; clone size: -; CDR3 DNA: TGTGCCAGCAGTACGTTCGGCACCGGGGAGCTGTTTTTT; CDR3 protein: CASSTFGTGELFF